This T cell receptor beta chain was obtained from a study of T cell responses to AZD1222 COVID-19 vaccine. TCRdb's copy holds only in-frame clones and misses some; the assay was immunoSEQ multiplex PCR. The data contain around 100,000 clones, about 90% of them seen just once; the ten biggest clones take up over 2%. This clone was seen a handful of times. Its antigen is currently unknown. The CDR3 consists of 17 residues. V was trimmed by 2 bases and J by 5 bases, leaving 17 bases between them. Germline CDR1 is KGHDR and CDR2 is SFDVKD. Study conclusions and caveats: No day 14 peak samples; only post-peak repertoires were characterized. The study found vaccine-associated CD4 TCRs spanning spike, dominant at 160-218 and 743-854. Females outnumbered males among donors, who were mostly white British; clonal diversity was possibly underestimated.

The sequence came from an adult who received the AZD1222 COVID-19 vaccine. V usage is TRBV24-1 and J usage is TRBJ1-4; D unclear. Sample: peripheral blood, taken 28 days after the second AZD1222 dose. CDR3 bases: TGTGCCACCAGTGATTCCCAGGATGGGGTCGGAAATGAAAAACTGTTTTTT. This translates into CATSDSQDGVGNEKLFF.